This entry lists 2 T cell receptor beta chains sequenced from one sample in a study of blood T cell repertoires in COVID-19. Profiled with immunoSEQ multiplex PCR; TCRdb holds only in-frame clones, not every one. The table records roughly 410,000 clones, roughly nine tenths of them present only once. The sample was peripheral blood. These receptors came from a man aged 35-49 years with acute or convalescent COVID-19.

The CDR3: CAWKISFGDYEETQYF. In DNA, the CDR3 is TGTGCCTGGAAAATATCTTTCGGGGACTATGAAGAGACCCAGTACTTC. The chain has TRBV30 and TRBJ2-5; 7 positions match TRBD2. There are 16 residues in the CDR3. From germline, CDR1 is GTSNPN and CDR2 SVGIG (reference sequence). J was trimmed by 3 bases and V by 4 bases; bases with no gene match: 14.

The table lists this clone with a few counts. This sample includes further DNA sequences coding for the same CDR3. This chain connects TRBV7-3 to TRBJ2-2; no definite D call. Trimming stripped 6 bases from V and 0 bases from J, with 5 bases between. The CDR3 runs 13 residues. Germline V gene data show CDR1 as SGHTA and CDR2 as FQGTGA. CDR3 in amino acids: CASSRANTGELFF. The CDR3 nucleotides are TGTGCCAGCAGTCGAGCGAACACCGGGGAGCTGTTTTTT.